This T cell receptor beta chain was sequenced during a study of CD8 T cells in Susac syndrome. A remark on this clonotype: A junction end diverges from the germline sequence, so it may reflect a read error.

After extraction with the RNeasy kit, roughly 0.45 to 1 ug of the RNA was reverse transcribed using random hexamers. Amplification of TCR beta CDR3 spanned 54 Vbeta and 13 Jbeta via immunoSEQ multiplex PCR. Each CDR3 protein gets one entry after TCRdb re-called the immunoSEQ multiplex PCR reads with MiXCR. The sample has roughly 150,000 distinct CDR3 sequences; approximately 96% are singletons. The sequence derives from a human donor with Susac syndrome. The material sequenced was CD4+ T cells from PBMCs.

The CDR3 DNA is TGTGCCAGCAGCCCAAGGGGGGGAAGGGAAGGGGGCTTC. Its translation is CASSPRGGREGGF. The V and J genes are TRBV7-8 and TRBJ2-1, with D perhaps TRBD2 (7 bases). This CDR3 spans 13 amino acids. CDR1 and CDR2 (germline): SGHVS, FQNEAQ. The full variable domain, in which reference TRBV7-8 and TRBJ2-1 provide the parts outside the CDR3, is GAGVSQSPRYKVAKRGQDVALRCDPISGHVSLFWYQQALGQGPEFLTYFQNEAQLDKSGLPSDRFFAERPEGSVSTLKIQRTQQEDSAVYLCASSPRGGREGGFGPGTRLTVL.